This entry lists 29 T cell receptor beta chains sequenced from one sample in a study of monozygotic twins with inflammatory bowel disease. TCRdb reanalyzed the 5' RACE reads and collapses them to one entry per CDR3 protein, without DNA. In all, the sample yields about 160,000 distinct CDR3 sequences. Sequencing input: blood. Receptors originate from a human donor with ulcerative colitis or Crohn's disease, or a healthy co-twin of an affected twin (not recorded which).

The CDR3 is CASSQDWTLGEQYF. The chain employs TRBV5-1 and TRBJ2-7; TCRdb indicates TRBD1, and absent DNA this call remains unverified. The CDR3 is 14 residues long. The germline gives CDR1 SGHRS, CDR2 YFSETQ.

This CDR3 reads CASRYRGNQPQHF. V is TRBV27 and J is TRBJ1-5; TCRdb's assignment of TRBD1 cannot be checked, as there is no DNA. The CDR3 sequence is 13 residues long. Germline V gene data show CDR1 as MNHEY and CDR2 as SMNVEV (reference sequence).

This sequence joins TRBV7-6 and TRBJ2-7; the TCRdb call, TRBD2, lacks DNA for checking. Germline CDR1 and CDR2: SGHVS and FNYEAQ. This CDR3 region has 15 residues. This chain's CDR3 is CASSRRLAGDHEQYF.

J is TRBJ1-2 and V is TRBV14; no DNA is available, so the TRBD1 call from TCRdb remains unchecked. There are 16 residues in the CDR3. Germline CDR1 and CDR2: SGHDN and FVKESK. This CDR3 reads CASSPWYRGDNYGYTF.

The chain joins TRBV7-3 to TRBJ2-2; as DNA is missing, the TRBD2 call by TCRdb cannot be tested. The germline CDR1 and CDR2 sequences are SGHTA and FQGTGA. CDR3 length: 15 residues. CDR3 region: CASSPRRGNTGELFF.

The rearrangement joins TRBV5-5 to TRBJ2-7; TCRdb outputs TRBD1, but without DNA this stays unchecked. Germline CDR1 reads SGHKS; CDR2 reads YYEKEE (reference sequence). The CDR3 is 11 residues long. CDR3 sequence: CASSTRQEQYF.

The chain combines TRBV24-1 with TRBJ2-2; checking the TCRdb D call of TRBD2 is not possible without DNA. This CDR3 is 14 amino acids long. The germline gives CDR1 KGHDR, CDR2 SFDVKD. CDR3 amino acids: CATKGRMNTGELFF.

The V call is TRBV4-2, the J call TRBJ2-2; the D call of TRBD2 rests on TCRdb alone, since no DNA is present to check it. The CDR3 has 16 amino acids. The germline CDR1 and CDR2 sequences are LGHNA and YNFKEQ. This CDR3 is CASRSTSGRDTGELFF.

The rearrangement uses TRBV7-2 and TRBJ1-5. The CDR3 is made up of 13 amino acids. Germline loops: CDR1 SGHTA, CDR2 FQGNSA. The CDR3 region is CASSSDSNQPQHF.

CDR3 loop: CASSFWQGANTEAFF. The genes are TRBV5-1 and TRBJ1-1; the TCRdb D gene call, TRBD1, has no DNA to confirm it. The CDR3 totals 15 residues. Germline-derived CDR1 and CDR2 are SGHRS and YFSETQ.

The genes are TRBV25-1 and TRBJ1-2; TCRdb designates TRBD1, a call that cannot be tested without DNA. CDR1 is MGHDK, CDR2 SYGVNS, per germline. The CDR3 is made up of 12 amino acids. CDR3 residues: CASSGQGIIYTF.

The chain joins TRBV5-1 to TRBJ2-7; the TCRdb D gene call, TRBD2, has no DNA to confirm it. The CDR3 is 15 residues long. In germline, CDR1 is SGHRS, CDR2 YFSETQ. This CDR3 reads CASSLASSETYEQYF.

The chain combines TRBV24-1 with TRBJ2-2. CDR3 size: 16 residues. CDR1 and CDR2 from the germline V gene are KGHDR and SFDVKD. The CDR3 reads CATSDLGVLNTGELFF.

This sequence joins TRBV7-9 and TRBJ2-4; the TCRdb call, TRBD2, lacks DNA for checking. Looked up from germline, CDR1 is SEHNR and CDR2 is FQNEAQ (reference sequence). This CDR3 contains 15 residues. CDR3 loop: CASSLVGNSGWVQYF.

This rearrangement joins TRBV5-1 to TRBJ1-6; the TRBD1 assignment by TCRdb is unverifiable without DNA. The CDR3 loop spans 15 amino acids. Germline V gives CDR1 SGHRS, CDR2 YFSETQ. The CDR3 sequence: CASSRGTGGLSPLHF. The full variable domain, completed using reference TRBV5-1 and TRBJ1-6, is KAGVTQTPRYLIKTRGQQVTLSCSPISGHRSVSWYQQTPGQGLQFLFEYFSETQRNKGNFPGRFSGRQFSNSRSEMNVSTLELGDSALYLCASSRGTGGLSPLHFGNGTRLTVT.

V is TRBV28 and J is TRBJ1-2; absent DNA, TCRdb's TRBD1 call cannot be checked. The CDR3 contains 15 residues. CDR1 is MDHEN, CDR2 SYDVKM, per germline. The CDR3 sequence: CASSPLQGASHGYTF.

This chain links TRBV14 with TRBJ1-2. Germline CDR1 SGHDN, CDR2 FVKESK. The CDR3 is 15 residues long. The CDR3 sequence is CASSHRTADNYGYTF. Combining the CDR3 with reference TRBV14 and TRBJ1-2 gives the whole variable domain EAGVTQFPSHSVIEKGQTVTLRCDPISGHDNLYWYRRVMGKEIKFLLHFVKESKQDESGMPNNRFLAERTGGTYSTLKVQPAELEDSGVYFCASSHRTADNYGYTFGSGTRLTVV.

The V and J genes are TRBV6-2 or TRBV6-3 and TRBJ2-1; the TCRdb D gene call, TRBD2, has no DNA to confirm it. CDR3 size: 18 residues. Germline CDR1 and CDR2: MNHEY and SVGEGT. The CDR3: CASSYITGAGVSYNEQFF.

V is TRBV28 and J is TRBJ2-7; TCRdb outputs TRBD1, but without DNA this stays unchecked. This CDR3 comprises 12 residues. CDR1 and CDR2 (germline): MDHEN, SYDVKM. CDR3 loop: CASAPRGYEQYF. Together with reference TRBV28 and TRBJ2-7, the CDR3 gives the full variable domain: DVKVTQSSRYLVKRTGEKVFLECVQDMDHENMFWYRQDPGLGLRLIYFSYDVKMKEKGDIPEGYSVSREKKERFSLILESASTNQTSMYLCASAPRGYEQYFGPGTRLTVT.

The V gene is TRBV7-9, the J gene TRBJ1-2; TCRdb indicates TRBD1, and absent DNA this call remains unverified. CDR3 length equals 15 residues. The germline V gene encodes CDR1 SEHNR and CDR2 FQNEAQ (reference sequence). CDR3 region: CASETWAGGRNGYTF.

V gene TRBV28 combines with J gene TRBJ2-5. This CDR3 region has 14 residues. CDR1 and CDR2 (germline): MDHEN, SYDVKM. CDR3 protein: CASSLSRPQETQYF.

The chain uses TRBV29-1 and TRBJ2-7; lacking DNA, the TRBD1 call made by TCRdb goes unchecked. Germline V CDR1 and CDR2: SQVTM, ANQGSEA. There are 15 residues in the CDR3. CDR3 in amino acids: CSVAPAPGEGDEQYF.

This chain links TRBV7-2 with TRBJ2-3. The CDR3 runs to 15 residues. CDR1 SGHTA and CDR2 FQGNSA come from the germline V gene. CDR3: CASSLGPPSTDTQYF.

The chain couples TRBV10-2 to TRBJ2-7. Germline CDR1 is WSHSY and CDR2 is SAAADI. The CDR3 totals 15 residues. The CDR3 sequence: CASRTRPPVGYEQYF.

V gene TRBV3-1 combines with J gene TRBJ1-6. This CDR3 has 17 residues. Germline CDR1 reads LGHDT; CDR2 reads YNNKEL (reference sequence). The CDR3: CASSQAFESSYNSPLHF.

The chain combines TRBV19 with TRBJ1-1. CDR1 LNHDA and CDR2 SQIVND come from the germline V gene (reference sequence). This CDR3 is built from 16 residues. CDR3 in amino acids: CASSIGGGRPNTEAFF.

The chain carries TRBV2 and TRBJ1-3. The CDR3 extends over 14 amino acids. Per the germline V gene, CDR1 is SNHLY and CDR2 is FYNNEI. The CDR3 sequence is CASKGSASGNTIYF. The full variable domain, with the rest looked up from reference TRBV2 and TRBJ1-3, is EPEVTQTPSHQVTQMGQEVILRCVPISNHLYFYWYRQILGQKVEFLVSFYNNEISEKSEIFDDQFSVERPDGSNFTLKIRSTKLEDSAMYFCASKGSASGNTIYFGEGSWLTVV.

The chain has TRBV6-1 and TRBJ2-2. The CDR3 runs 15 residues. Germline CDR1 is MNHNS and CDR2 is SASEGT. The CDR3 sequence: CASRVAVSNTGELFF.

The chain uses TRBV5-1 and TRBJ2-5; without DNA, the TCRdb call of TRBD1 cannot be checked. The germline CDR1 and CDR2 sequences are SGHRS and YFSETQ. This CDR3 region has 15 residues. This CDR3 is CASSLDGTAQETQYF.